This T cell receptor (beta chain) appears in the sequencing data of a study of cytomegalovirus exposure and HLA in healthy donors. This clone was found a few times. Vbeta (60) and Jbeta (13) primers were used in the PCR. Sequencing used immunoSEQ multiplex PCR; TCRdb keeps in-frame clones, though not all of them. Altogether about 120,000 clones are present, about 9.4% being singletons, with the ten largest covering around 6.1%. The CDR3 is 11 residues long. Trimming stripped 5 bases from V and 7 bases from J, with 9 bases between. Germline V gives CDR1 MNHNY, CDR2 SVGAGI (reference sequence). The V gene is TRBV6-6, the J gene TRBJ2-7; no clear D gene. Material for sequencing was PBMCs. The TCR comes from a middle-aged woman in good health and CMV-seropositive. The CDR3 reads CASSRGSEQYF. The CDR3 DNA follows: TGTGCCAGCAGTCGCGGCTCTGAGCAGTACTTC.